These T cell receptor beta chains were read from a single sample in a study of radiotherapy plus CTLA-4 blockade in lung cancer. Clones were read by immunoSEQ multiplex PCR, and TCRdb kept only the in-frame ones, dropping some. In the table there are about 73,000 clones, around 90% of which are singletons. The material was peripheral blood, obtained from a patient treated with radiotherapy plus ipilimumab. These receptors were taken from a human donor with non-small cell lung cancer that progressed on radiotherapy plus ipilimumab. The CDR3 runs from the conserved cysteine through the conserved F or W. Fields, in order: CDR3 length, V gene, J gene, CDR3 protein.

13,TRBV6-5,TRBJ1-5,CASRQGAWQPQHF
16,TRBV7-6,TRBJ2-7,CASSLVVAGGRYEQYF
17,TRBV7-9,TRBJ2-5,CASSLGRLAENQETQYF
16,TRBV4-2,TRBJ2-7,CASSHGTGGILGEQYF
13,TRBV4-1,TRBJ2-7,CASSQPPPYEQYF
16,TRBV28,TRBJ2-7,CASSWLASVISYEQYF
16,TRBV7-3,TRBJ2-3,CASRYPGTSGTDTQYF
14,TRBV29-1,TRBJ2-1,CSVELAGVSNEQFF
15,TRBV6-1,TRBJ1-6,CASSEGQGWNSPLHF
15,TRBV5-4,TRBJ1-4,CASSMNYRGNEKLFF
13,TRBV5-4,TRBJ2-5,CASSLQFQETQYF